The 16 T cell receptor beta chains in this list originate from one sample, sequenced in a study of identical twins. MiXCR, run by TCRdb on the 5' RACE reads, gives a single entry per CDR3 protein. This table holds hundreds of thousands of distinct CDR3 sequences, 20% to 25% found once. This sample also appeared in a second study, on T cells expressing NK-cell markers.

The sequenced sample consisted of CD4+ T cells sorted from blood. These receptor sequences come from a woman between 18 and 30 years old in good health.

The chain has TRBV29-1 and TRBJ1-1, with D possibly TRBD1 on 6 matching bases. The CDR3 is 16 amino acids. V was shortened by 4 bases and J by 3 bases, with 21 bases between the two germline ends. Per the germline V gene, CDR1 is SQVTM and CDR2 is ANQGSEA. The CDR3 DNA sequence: TGCAGCGTTGGGTTGACAGGAGCCTTGTGGGACACTGAAGCTTTCTTT. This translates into CSVGLTGALWDTEAFF.

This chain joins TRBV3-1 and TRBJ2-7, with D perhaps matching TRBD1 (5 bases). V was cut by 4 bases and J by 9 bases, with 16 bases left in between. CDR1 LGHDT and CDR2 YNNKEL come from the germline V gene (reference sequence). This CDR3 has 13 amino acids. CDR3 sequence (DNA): TGTGCCAGCAGCCTGGACCGATCTCAGGGGCAGTACTTC. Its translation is CASSLDRSQGQYF.

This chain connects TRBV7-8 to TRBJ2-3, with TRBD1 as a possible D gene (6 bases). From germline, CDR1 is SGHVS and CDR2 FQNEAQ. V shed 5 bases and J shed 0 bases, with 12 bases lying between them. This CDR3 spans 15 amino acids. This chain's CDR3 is CASSRDISSTDTQYF. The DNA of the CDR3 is TGTGCCAGCAGCCGGGACATATCTAGCACAGATACGCAGTATTTT.

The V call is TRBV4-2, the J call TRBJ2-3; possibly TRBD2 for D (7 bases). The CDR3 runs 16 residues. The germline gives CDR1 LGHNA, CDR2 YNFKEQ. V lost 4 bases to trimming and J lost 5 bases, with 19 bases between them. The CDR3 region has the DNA TGTGCCAGCAGCCCCCCGGGGGGCGGGGGTGGAGATACGCAGTATTTT. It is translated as CASSPPGGGGGDTQYF.

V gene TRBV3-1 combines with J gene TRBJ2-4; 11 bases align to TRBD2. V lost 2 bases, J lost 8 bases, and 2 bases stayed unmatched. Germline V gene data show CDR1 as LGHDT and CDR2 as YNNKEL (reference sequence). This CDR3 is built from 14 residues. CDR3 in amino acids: CASSQLLAGDIQYF. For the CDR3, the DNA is TGTGCCAGCAGCCAATTACTAGCGGGAGACATTCAGTACTTC.

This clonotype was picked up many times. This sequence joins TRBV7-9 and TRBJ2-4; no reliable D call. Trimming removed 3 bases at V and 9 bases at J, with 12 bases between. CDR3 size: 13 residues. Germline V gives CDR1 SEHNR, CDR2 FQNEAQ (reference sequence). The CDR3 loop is CASSLDWGGIQYF. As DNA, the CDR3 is TGTGCCAGCAGCTTGGATTGGGGTGGCATTCAGTACTTC.

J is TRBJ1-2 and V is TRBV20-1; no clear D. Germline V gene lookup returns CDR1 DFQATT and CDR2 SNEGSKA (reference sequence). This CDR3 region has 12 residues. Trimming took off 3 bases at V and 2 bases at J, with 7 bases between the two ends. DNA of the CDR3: TGCAGTGCTAGCTACGGGAACTATGGCTACACCTTC. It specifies CSASYGNYGYTF.

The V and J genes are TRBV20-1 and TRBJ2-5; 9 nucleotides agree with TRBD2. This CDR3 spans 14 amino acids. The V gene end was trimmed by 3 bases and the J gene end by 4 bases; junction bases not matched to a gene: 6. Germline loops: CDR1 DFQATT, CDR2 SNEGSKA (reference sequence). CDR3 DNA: TGCAGTGCTAGTTCTAGCGGGAAGGGAGAGACCCAGTACTTC. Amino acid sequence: CSASSSGKGETQYF.

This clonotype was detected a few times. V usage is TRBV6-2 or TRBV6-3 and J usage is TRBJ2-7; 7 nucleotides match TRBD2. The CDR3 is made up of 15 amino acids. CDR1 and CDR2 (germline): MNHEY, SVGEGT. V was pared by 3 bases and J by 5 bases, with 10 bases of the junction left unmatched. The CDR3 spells CASSYVPGGTDEQYF. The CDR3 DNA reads TGTGCCAGCAGTTATGTCCCCGGGGGGACGGACGAGCAGTACTTC.

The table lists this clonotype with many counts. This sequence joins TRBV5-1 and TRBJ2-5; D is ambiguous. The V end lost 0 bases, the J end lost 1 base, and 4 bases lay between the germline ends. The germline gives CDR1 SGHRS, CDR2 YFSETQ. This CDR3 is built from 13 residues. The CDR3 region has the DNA TGCGCCAGCAGCTTGGCCCTCCAAGAGACCCAGTACTTC. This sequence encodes CASSLALQETQYF.

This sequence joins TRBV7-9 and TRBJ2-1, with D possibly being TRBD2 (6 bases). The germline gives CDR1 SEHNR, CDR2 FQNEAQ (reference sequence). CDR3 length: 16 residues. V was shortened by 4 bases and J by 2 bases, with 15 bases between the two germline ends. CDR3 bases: TGTGCCAGCAGCTCCCCAGGAGGACTAACCTACAATGAGCAGTTCTTC. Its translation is CASSSPGGLTYNEQFF.

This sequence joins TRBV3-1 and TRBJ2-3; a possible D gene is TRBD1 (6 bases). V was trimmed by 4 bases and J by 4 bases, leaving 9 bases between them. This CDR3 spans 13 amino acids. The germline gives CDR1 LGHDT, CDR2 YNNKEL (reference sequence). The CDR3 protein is CASSPRGSDTQYF. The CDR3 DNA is TGTGCCAGCAGCCCGAGGGGGTCAGATACGCAGTATTTT.

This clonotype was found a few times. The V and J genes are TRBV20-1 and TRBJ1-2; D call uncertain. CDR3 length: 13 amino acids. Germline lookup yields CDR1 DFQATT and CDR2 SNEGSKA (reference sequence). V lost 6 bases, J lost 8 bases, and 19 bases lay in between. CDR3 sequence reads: CSAEPRRDLGYTF. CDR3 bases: TGCAGTGCCGAACCCCGACGGGATCTGGGCTACACCTTC.

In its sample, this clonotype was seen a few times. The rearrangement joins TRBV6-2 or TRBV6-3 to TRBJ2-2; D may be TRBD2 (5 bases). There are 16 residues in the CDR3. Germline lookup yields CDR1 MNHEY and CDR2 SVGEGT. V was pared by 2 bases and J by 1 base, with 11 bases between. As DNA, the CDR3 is TGTGCCAGCAGTTACGGCTCGGGAATGAACACCGGGGAGCTGTTTTTT. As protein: CASSYGSGMNTGELFF.

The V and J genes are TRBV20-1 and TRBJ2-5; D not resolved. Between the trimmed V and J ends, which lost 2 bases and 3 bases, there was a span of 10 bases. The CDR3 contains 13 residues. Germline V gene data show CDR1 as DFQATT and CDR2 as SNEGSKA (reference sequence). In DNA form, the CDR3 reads TGCAGTGCTAGAATCGGGTGGGAAGAGACCCAGTACTTC. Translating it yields CSARIGWEETQYF.

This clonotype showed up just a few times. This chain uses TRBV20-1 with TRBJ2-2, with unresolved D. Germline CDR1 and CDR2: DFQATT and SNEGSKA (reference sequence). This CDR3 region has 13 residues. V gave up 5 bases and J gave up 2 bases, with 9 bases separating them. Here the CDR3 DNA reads TGCAGTGCTCACCTTATTAACACCGGGGAGCTGTTTTTT. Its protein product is CSAHLINTGELFF.